This paragraph reports one TCR beta chain. Its target is not known. The sample carries other DNA sequences with the same CDR3. Measured with immunoSEQ multiplex PCR; TCRdb has only the in-frame clones, and not every one. The profile shows 35,000 to 50,000 clones, roughly 96% of them singletons. The data derive from a study of Tregs in tolerant kidney transplant recipients. As for the study in general: A 3-day belatacept mixed lymphocyte reaction, sometimes plus 5-day graft donor restimulation, preceded CD4+CD25+CD127- sorting.

From germline, CDR1 is DFQATT and CDR2 SNEGSKA (reference sequence). Trimming cost V 2 bases and J 4 bases, with 2 bases left between them. This CDR3 spans 10 amino acids. Study-wide findings and caveats: This study did not directly address biological reproducibility.

The sample comprised Tregs from blood cultured with allogeneic cells. This chain joins TRBV20-1 and TRBJ2-5; D remains unclear. The origin of this receptor is a human donor in good health. The CDR3 sequence: CSARLETQYF. DNA for the CDR3: TGCAGTGCTAGACTAGAGACCCAGTACTTC.